Listed below are T cell receptor beta chains from one sample, sequenced in a study of blood T cell repertoires in COVID-19. The protocol was immunoSEQ multiplex PCR, while the TCRdb copy is restricted to in-frame clones and leaves out a portion. The data show roughly 190,000 clones, 87% seen once. The sequenced sample was peripheral blood. Receptors originate from a man in his sixties with active or convalescent COVID-19. CDR3s include the opening cysteine and the closing phenylalanine or tryptophan. A D gene is named only where the DNA matches it firmly. Clone size is not always given. Where it is, it says once, few, many or a class for expanded clones.

d_gene: TRBD2; v_gene: TRBV7-8; abundance: NA; j_gene: TRBJ2-7; CDR3aa: CASSSTSGGGYEQYF; CDR3nt: TGTGCCAGCAGCTCGACTAGCGGGGGGGGGTACGAGCAGTACTTC
d_gene: TRBD1; v_gene: TRBV2; abundance: NA; j_gene: TRBJ1-3; CDR3aa: CASTPGQGLGNTIYF; CDR3nt: TGTGCCAGTACTCCAGGACAGGGACTTGGAAACACCATATATTTT
d_gene: NA; v_gene: TRBV18; abundance: NA; j_gene: TRBJ1-5; CDR3aa: CASSPSQFLNQPQHF; CDR3nt: TGTGCCAGCTCACCATCCCAGTTCCTCAATCAGCCCCAGCATTTT
d_gene: NA; v_gene: TRBV5-1; abundance: NA; j_gene: TRBJ2-1; CDR3aa: CASSFSGDNNEQFF; CDR3nt: TGCGCCAGCAGTTTTTCGGGGGATAACAATGAGCAGTTCTTC
d_gene: NA; v_gene: TRBV12-5; abundance: NA; j_gene: TRBJ1-2; CDR3aa: CASGRGINQGLIYGYTF; CDR3nt: TGTGCTAGTGGTCGAGGAATCAACCAGGGTCTTATCTATGGCTACACCTTC
d_gene: TRBD1; v_gene: TRBV2; abundance: NA; j_gene: TRBJ1-1; CDR3aa: CASKRDRVATEAFF; CDR3nt: TGTGCCAGCAAGAGGGACAGGGTAGCCACTGAAGCTTTCTTT
d_gene: NA; v_gene: TRBV9; abundance: once; j_gene: TRBJ1-5; CDR3aa: CASSVTGSNQPQHF; CDR3nt: TGTGCCAGCAGCGTAACAGGTAGCAATCAGCCCCAGCATTTT
d_gene: TRBD1; v_gene: TRBV24-1; abundance: NA; j_gene: TRBJ2-1; CDR3aa: CATSPGQGANEQFF; CDR3nt: TGTGCCACCAGTCCGGGACAGGGGGCTAATGAGCAGTTCTTC
d_gene: TRBD1; v_gene: TRBV12-5; abundance: NA; j_gene: TRBJ1-5; CDR3aa: CASGTGYSNQPQHF; CDR3nt: TGTGCTAGTGGGACAGGGTATAGCAATCAGCCCCAGCATTTT
d_gene: TRBD1; v_gene: TRBV5-1; abundance: NA; j_gene: TRBJ1-6; CDR3aa: CASTTGAYNSPLHF; CDR3nt: TGCGCCAGCACAACAGGGGCCTATAATTCACCCCTCCACTTT
d_gene: NA; v_gene: TRBV15; abundance: few; j_gene: TRBJ1-5; CDR3aa: CATSSGSGGQPQHF; CDR3nt: TGTGCCACCAGCAGCGGGTCCGGGGGTCAGCCCCAGCATTTT
d_gene: NA; v_gene: TRBV7-6; abundance: NA; j_gene: TRBJ2-5; CDR3aa: CASSLAPAGQETQYF; CDR3nt: TGTGCCAGCAGCTTAGCGCCGGCAGGACAAGAGACCCAGTACTTC
d_gene: TRBD1; v_gene: TRBV7-9; abundance: NA; j_gene: TRBJ2-5; CDR3aa: CASSIPGQGASGTQYF; CDR3nt: TGTGCCAGCAGCATCCCTGGACAGGGGGCTAGCGGGACCCAGTACTTC
d_gene: TRBD1; v_gene: TRBV6-1; abundance: NA; j_gene: TRBJ1-2; CDR3aa: CASSGTGQGNYGYTF; CDR3nt: TGTGCCAGCAGTGGCACCGGACAGGGCAACTATGGCTACACCTTC
d_gene: NA; v_gene: TRBV7-9; abundance: NA; j_gene: TRBJ1-1; CDR3aa: CASSLGPGIYTEAFF; CDR3nt: TGTGCCAGCAGCTTAGGTCCGGGTATTTACACTGAAGCTTTCTTT
d_gene: TRBD1; v_gene: TRBV7-9; abundance: NA; j_gene: TRBJ1-2; CDR3aa: CASSRTGSGYTF; CDR3nt: TGTGCCAGCAGCCGGACAGGGAGTGGCTACACCTTC
d_gene: NA; v_gene: TRBV7-8; abundance: NA; j_gene: TRBJ1-5; CDR3aa: CASSPGILNQPQHF; CDR3nt: TGTGCCAGCAGCCCCGGGATACTCAATCAGCCCCAGCATTTT
d_gene: NA; v_gene: TRBV20-1; abundance: NA; j_gene: TRBJ1-4; CDR3aa: CSVRVMEKLFF; CDR3nt: TGCAGTGTACGGGTAATGGAGAAACTGTTTTTT
d_gene: TRBD1; v_gene: TRBV3-1/TRBV3-2; abundance: few; j_gene: TRBJ1-6; CDR3aa: CASSQSGQGTPLHF; CDR3nt: TGTGCCAGCAGCCAGTCGGGACAGGGGACACCCCTCCACTTT
d_gene: NA; v_gene: TRBV10-1; abundance: NA; j_gene: TRBJ2-3; CDR3aa: CASRRGPTDTQYF; CDR3nt: TGCGCCAGCAGGCGGGGGCCCACAGATACGCAGTATTTT
d_gene: TRBD2; v_gene: TRBV5-1; abundance: NA; j_gene: TRBJ2-5; CDR3aa: CASSLGPSGGQETQYF; CDR3nt: TGCGCCAGCAGCTTGGGCCCTAGCGGGGGCCAAGAGACCCAGTACTTC
d_gene: TRBD1; v_gene: TRBV19; abundance: NA; j_gene: TRBJ2-2; CDR3aa: CASSTDRGANTGELFF; CDR3nt: TGTGCCAGTAGCACGGACAGGGGGGCGAACACCGGGGAGCTGTTTTTT
d_gene: TRBD1; v_gene: TRBV19; abundance: once; j_gene: TRBJ2-5; CDR3aa: CASMRTGSRETQYF; CDR3nt: TGTGCCAGTATGAGGACAGGGTCCAGGGAGACCCAGTACTTC
d_gene: TRBD1; v_gene: TRBV19; abundance: NA; j_gene: TRBJ1-5; CDR3aa: CASSIVRTGGLNQPQHF; CDR3nt: TGTGCCAGTAGTATCGTTAGGACAGGGGGCCTCAATCAGCCCCAGCATTTT
d_gene: NA; v_gene: TRBV27; abundance: NA; j_gene: TRBJ1-6; CDR3aa: CAAGWSPLHF; CDR3nt: TGTGCCGCAGGGTGGTCACCCCTCCACTTT
d_gene: TRBD2; v_gene: TRBV7-2; abundance: NA; j_gene: TRBJ2-3; CDR3aa: CASSHRLAGGPSTDTQYF; CDR3nt: TGTGCCAGCAGCCATCGGCTAGCGGGGGGCCCTAGCACAGATACGCAGTATTTT
d_gene: NA; v_gene: TRBV11-3; abundance: NA; j_gene: TRBJ1-1; CDR3aa: CASSLDTGAEAFF; CDR3nt: TGTGCCAGCAGCTTAGATACGGGGGCTGAAGCTTTCTTT
d_gene: TRBD2; v_gene: TRBV7-6; abundance: NA; j_gene: TRBJ2-1; CDR3aa: CASSLRTSGDEQFF; CDR3nt: TGTGCCAGCAGCCTACGGACTAGCGGAGATGAGCAGTTCTTC
d_gene: TRBD1; v_gene: TRBV4-1; abundance: NA; j_gene: TRBJ1-1; CDR3aa: CASSQDDRGEAFF; CDR3nt: TGCGCCAGCAGCCAAGATGACAGGGGTGAAGCTTTCTTT
d_gene: TRBD1; v_gene: TRBV5-1; abundance: NA; j_gene: TRBJ2-5; CDR3aa: CASSSQTGVRETQYF; CDR3nt: TGCGCCAGCAGCTCGCAGACAGGGGTCCGGGAGACCCAGTACTTC
d_gene: TRBD1; v_gene: TRBV5-4; abundance: NA; j_gene: TRBJ1-1; CDR3aa: CASSFKFGQGANTEAFF; CDR3nt: TGTGCCAGCAGCTTTAAATTTGGACAGGGGGCGAACACTGAAGCTTTCTTT
d_gene: NA; v_gene: TRBV5-1; abundance: NA; j_gene: TRBJ2-2; CDR3aa: CASSFGRGPNTGELFF; CDR3nt: TGCGCCAGCAGCTTTGGGCGGGGGCCAAACACCGGGGAGCTGTTTTTT
d_gene: TRBD1; v_gene: TRBV6-2/TRBV6-3; abundance: few; j_gene: TRBJ1-5; CDR3aa: CASSPPGTEVQPQHF; CDR3nt: TGTGCCAGCAGCCCTCCCGGGACAGAGGTTCAGCCCCAGCATTTT
d_gene: NA; v_gene: TRBV11-3; abundance: NA; j_gene: TRBJ1-2; CDR3aa: CASSPTGTNGYTF; CDR3nt: TGTGCCAGCAGTCCAACAGGGACAAATGGCTACACCTTC
d_gene: TRBD2; v_gene: TRBV6-5; abundance: NA; j_gene: TRBJ2-1; CDR3aa: CASSYRVTSGGNEQFF; CDR3nt: TGTGCCAGCAGTTACCGTGTCACTAGCGGGGGTAATGAGCAGTTCTTC
d_gene: NA; v_gene: TRBV19; abundance: NA; j_gene: TRBJ1-1; CDR3aa: CASRGRGDGEAFF; CDR3nt: TGTGCCAGTAGGGGCAGGGGCGACGGTGAAGCTTTCTTT
d_gene: TRBD1; v_gene: TRBV19; abundance: NA; j_gene: TRBJ2-1; CDR3aa: CASTRQGGVDEQFF; CDR3nt: TGTGCCAGTACCCGACAGGGGGGGGTCGATGAGCAGTTCTTC
d_gene: TRBD2; v_gene: TRBV3-1/TRBV3-2; abundance: NA; j_gene: TRBJ2-3; CDR3aa: CASSPGSSGVADTQYF; CDR3nt: TGTGCCAGCAGCCCCGGCTCTAGCGGGGTCGCAGATACGCAGTATTTT
d_gene: NA; v_gene: TRBV27; abundance: NA; j_gene: TRBJ1-2; CDR3aa: CASSQGGYGYTF; CDR3nt: TGTGCCAGCAGCCAAGGGGGCTATGGCTACACCTTC